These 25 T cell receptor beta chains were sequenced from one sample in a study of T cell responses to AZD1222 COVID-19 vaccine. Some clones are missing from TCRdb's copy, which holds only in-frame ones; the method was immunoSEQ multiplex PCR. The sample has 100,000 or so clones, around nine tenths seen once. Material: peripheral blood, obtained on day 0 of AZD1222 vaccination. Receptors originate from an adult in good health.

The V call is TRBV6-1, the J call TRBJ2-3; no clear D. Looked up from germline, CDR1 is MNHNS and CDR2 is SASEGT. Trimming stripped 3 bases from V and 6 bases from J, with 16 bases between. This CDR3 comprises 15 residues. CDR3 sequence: CASSDTQIPSDTQYF. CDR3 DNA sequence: TGTGCCAGCAGTGACACACAGATCCCGAGCGATACGCAGTATTTT.

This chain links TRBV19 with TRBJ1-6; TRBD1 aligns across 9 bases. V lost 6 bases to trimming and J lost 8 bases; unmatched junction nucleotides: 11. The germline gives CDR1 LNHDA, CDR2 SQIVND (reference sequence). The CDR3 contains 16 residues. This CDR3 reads CASSIPDRGFYSPLHF. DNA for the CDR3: TGTGCCAGTAGCATCCCGGACAGGGGTTTCTATTCACCCCTCCACTTT.

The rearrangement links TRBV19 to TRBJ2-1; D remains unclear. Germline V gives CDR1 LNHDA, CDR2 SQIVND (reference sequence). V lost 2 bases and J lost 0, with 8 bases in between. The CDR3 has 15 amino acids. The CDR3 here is CASSIIKDSYNEQFF. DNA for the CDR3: TGTGCCAGTAGTATAATCAAGGACTCCTACAATGAGCAGTTCTTC.

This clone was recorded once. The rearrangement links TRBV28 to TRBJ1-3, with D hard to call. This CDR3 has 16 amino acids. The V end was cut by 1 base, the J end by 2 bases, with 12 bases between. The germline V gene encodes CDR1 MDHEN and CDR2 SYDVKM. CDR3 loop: CASSLYGVWAGNTIYF. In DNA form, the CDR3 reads TGTGCCAGCAGTTTATACGGGGTATGGGCTGGAAACACCATATATTTT.

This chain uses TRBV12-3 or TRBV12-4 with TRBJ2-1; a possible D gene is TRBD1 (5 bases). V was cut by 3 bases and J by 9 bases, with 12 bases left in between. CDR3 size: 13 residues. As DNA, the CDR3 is TGTGCCAGCAGTTTTCTTGATAGGGGTGAGCAGTTCTTC. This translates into CASSFLDRGEQFF.

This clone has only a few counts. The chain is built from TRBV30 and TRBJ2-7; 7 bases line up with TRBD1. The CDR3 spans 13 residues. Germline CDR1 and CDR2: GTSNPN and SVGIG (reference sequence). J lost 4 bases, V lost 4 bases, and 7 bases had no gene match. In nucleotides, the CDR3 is TGTGCCTGGACACAGGGGTACAGTTACGAGCAGTACTTC. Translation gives CAWTQGYSYEQYF.

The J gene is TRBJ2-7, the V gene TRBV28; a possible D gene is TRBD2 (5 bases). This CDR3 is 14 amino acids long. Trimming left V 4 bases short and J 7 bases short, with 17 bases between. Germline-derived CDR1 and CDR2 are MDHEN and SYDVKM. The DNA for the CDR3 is TGTGCCAGCAGTTCCCCCATGGATCGAGGGGAGCAGTACTTC. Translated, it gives CASSSPMDRGEQYF.

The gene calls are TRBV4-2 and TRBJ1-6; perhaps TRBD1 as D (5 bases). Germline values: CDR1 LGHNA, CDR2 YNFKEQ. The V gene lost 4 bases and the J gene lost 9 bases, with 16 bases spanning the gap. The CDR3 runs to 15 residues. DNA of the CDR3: TGTGCCAGCAGCCGCTCCGGGACGGGAGCTTCACCCCTCCACTTT. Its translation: CASSRSGTGASPLHF.

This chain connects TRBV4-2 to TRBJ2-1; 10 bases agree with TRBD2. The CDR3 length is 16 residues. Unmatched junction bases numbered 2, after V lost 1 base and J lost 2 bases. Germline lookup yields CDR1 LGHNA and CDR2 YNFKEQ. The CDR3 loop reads CASSQAGTSAYNEQFF. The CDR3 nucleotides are TGTGCCAGCAGCCAAGCCGGGACTAGCGCCTACAATGAGCAGTTCTTC.

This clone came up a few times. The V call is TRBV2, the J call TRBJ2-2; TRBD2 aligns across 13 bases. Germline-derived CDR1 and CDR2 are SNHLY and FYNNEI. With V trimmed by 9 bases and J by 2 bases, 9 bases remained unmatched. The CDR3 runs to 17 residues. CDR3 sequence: CASTVGTSGINTGELFF. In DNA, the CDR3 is TGTGCCAGTACTGTGGGGACTAGCGGGATTAACACCGGGGAGCTGTTTTTT.

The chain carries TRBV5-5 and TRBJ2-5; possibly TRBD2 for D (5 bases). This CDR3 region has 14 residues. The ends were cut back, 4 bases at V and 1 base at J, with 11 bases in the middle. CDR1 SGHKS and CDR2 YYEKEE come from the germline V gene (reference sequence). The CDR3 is CASSLLTTQETQYF. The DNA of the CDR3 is TGTGCCAGCAGCCTCCTGACTACCCAAGAGACCCAGTACTTC.

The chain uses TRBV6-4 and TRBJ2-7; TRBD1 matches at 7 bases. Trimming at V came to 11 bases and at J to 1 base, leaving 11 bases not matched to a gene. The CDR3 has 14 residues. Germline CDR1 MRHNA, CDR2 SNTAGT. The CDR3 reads CAGLHRGLSYEQYF. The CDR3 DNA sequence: TGTGCCGGCCTCCACAGGGGCTTATCCTACGAGCAGTACTTC.

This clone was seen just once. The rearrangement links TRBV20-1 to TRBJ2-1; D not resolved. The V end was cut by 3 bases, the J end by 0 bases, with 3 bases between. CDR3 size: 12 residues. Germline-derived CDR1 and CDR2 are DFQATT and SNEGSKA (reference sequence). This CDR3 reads CSASSSYNEQFF. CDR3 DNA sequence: TGCAGTGCTAGTAGCTCCTACAATGAGCAGTTCTTC.

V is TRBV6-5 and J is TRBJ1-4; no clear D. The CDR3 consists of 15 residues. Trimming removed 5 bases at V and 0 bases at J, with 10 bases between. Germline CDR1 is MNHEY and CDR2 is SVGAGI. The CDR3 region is CASSLNRATNEKLFF. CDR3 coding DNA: TGTGCCAGCAGTCTAAACCGTGCAACTAATGAAAAACTGTTTTTT.

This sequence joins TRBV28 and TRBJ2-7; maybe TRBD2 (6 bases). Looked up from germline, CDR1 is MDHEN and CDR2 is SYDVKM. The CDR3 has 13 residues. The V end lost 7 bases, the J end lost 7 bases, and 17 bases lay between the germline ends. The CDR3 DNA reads TGTGCCAGCATTCCCGGGACTCACTCGGAGCAGTACTTC. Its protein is CASIPGTHSEQYF.

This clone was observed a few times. In DNA, the CDR3 is TGTGCCAGCAGCCCGACCACAAATGAAAAACTGTTTTTT. It yields the protein CASSPTTNEKLFF. The rearrangement uses TRBV11-2 and TRBJ1-4; D uncertain. Germline lookup yields CDR1 SGHAT and CDR2 FQNNGV. This CDR3 region has 13 residues. V was cut by 5 bases and J by 5 bases, with 9 bases left in between. Full variable domain (missing parts from reference TRBV11-2 and TRBJ1-4): EAGVAQSPRYKIIEKRQSVAFWCNPISGHATLYWYQQILGQGPKLLIQFQNNGVVDDSQLPKDRFSAERLKGVDSTLKIQPAKLEDSAVYLCASSPTTNEKLFFGSGTQLSVL.

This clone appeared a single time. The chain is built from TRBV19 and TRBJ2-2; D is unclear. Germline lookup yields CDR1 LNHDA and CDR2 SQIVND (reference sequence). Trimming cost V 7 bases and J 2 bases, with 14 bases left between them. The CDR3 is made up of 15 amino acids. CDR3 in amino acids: CASTLLSRNTGELFF. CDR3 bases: TGTGCCAGTACCTTACTCAGTCGTAACACCGGGGAGCTGTTTTTT.

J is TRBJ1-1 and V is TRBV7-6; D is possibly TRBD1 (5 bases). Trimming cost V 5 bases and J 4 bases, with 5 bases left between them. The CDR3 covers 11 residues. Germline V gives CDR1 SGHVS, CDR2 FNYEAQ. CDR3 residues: CASSQGTEAFF. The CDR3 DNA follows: TGTGCCAGCAGCCAGGGCACTGAAGCTTTCTTT.

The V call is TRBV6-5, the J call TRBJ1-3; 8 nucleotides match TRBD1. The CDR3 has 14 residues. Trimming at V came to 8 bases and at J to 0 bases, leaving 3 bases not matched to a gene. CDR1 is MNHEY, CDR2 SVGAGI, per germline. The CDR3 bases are TGTGCCAGCGGTACAGGGGGCTCTGGAAACACCATATATTTT. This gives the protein CASGTGGSGNTIYF.

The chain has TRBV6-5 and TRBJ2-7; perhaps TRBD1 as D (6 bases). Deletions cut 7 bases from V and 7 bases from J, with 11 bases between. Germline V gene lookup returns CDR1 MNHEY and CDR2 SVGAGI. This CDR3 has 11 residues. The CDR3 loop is CASTERGEQYF. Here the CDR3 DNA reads TGTGCCAGCACCGAAAGGGGGGAGCAGTACTTC.

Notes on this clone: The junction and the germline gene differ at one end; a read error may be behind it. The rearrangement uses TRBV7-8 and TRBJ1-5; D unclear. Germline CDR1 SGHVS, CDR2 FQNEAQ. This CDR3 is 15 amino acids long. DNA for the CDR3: TGTGCCAGCAGCTTAGAGAGACAAAACAATCGGCCCCAGCATTTT. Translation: CASSLERQNNRPQHF.

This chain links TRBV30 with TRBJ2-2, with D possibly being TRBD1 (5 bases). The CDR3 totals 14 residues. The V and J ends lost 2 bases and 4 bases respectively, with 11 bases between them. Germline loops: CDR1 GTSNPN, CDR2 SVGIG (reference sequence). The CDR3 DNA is TGTGCCTGGAGTAGCAGGGTGGGCACCGGGGAGCTGTTTTTT. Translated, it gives CAWSSRVGTGELFF.

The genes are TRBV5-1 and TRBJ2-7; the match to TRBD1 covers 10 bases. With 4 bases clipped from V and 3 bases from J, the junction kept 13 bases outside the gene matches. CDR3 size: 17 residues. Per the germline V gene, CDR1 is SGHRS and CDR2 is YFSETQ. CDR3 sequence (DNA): TGCGCCAGCAGCACCACTCCGGGACAGGGGACTCTCTACGAGCAGTACTTC. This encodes CASSTTPGQGTLYEQYF.

CDR3 region: CASSAKDRSPYGYTF. The CDR3 region has the DNA TGTGCCAGCAGCGCAAAGGACAGGTCCCCCTATGGCTACACCTTC. This chain links TRBV9 with TRBJ1-2, with 7 bases identical to TRBD1. From germline, CDR1 is SGDLS and CDR2 YYNGEE. The trim removed 3 bases at V and 4 bases at J, leaving 9 bases unmatched. The CDR3 consists of 15 residues. The full variable domain, its missing parts supplied by reference TRBV9 and TRBJ1-2, is DSGVTQTPKHLITATGQRVTLRCSPRSGDLSVYWYQQSLDQGLQFLIQYYNGEERAKGNILERFSAQQFPDLHSELNLSSLELGDSALYFCASSAKDRSPYGYTFGSGTRLTVV.

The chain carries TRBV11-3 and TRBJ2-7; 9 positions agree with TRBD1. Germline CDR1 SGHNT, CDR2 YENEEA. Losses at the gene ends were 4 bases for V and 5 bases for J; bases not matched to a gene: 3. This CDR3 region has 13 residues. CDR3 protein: CASSSGTGNEQYF. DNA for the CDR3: TGTGCCAGCAGCTCCGGGACAGGGAACGAGCAGTACTTC.